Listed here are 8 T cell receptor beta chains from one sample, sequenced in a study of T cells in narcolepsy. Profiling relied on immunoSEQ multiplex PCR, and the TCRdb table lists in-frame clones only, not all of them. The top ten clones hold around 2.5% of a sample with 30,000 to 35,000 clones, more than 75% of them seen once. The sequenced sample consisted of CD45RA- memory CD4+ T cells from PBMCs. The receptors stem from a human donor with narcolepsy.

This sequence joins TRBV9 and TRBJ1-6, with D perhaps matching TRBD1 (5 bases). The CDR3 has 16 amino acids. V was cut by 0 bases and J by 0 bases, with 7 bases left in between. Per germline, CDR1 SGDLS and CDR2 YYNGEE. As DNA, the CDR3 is TGTGCCAGCAGCGTAGGGGGGGACTCCTATAATTCACCCCTCCACTTT. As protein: CASSVGGDSYNSPLHF.

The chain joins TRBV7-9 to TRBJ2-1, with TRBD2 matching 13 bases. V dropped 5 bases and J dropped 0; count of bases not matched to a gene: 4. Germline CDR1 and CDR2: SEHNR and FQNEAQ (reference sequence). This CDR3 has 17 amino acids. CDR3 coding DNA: TGTGCCAGCAGCGCGACTAGCGGGAGGTTCTCCTACAATGAGCAGTTCTTC. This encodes CASSATSGRFSYNEQFF.

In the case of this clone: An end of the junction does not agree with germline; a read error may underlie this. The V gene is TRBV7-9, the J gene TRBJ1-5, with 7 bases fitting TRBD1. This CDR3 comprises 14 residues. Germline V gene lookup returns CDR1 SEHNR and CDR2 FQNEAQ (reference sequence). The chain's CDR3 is CASSTGQDNQSQHF. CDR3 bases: TGTGCCAGCAGCACAGGACAGGACAATCAGTCCCAGCATTTT.

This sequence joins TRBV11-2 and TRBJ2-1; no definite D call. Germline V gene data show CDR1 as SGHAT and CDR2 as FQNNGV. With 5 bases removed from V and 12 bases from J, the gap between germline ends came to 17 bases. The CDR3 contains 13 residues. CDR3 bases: TGTGCCAGCAGCCACCTCCAAAATATTGGGCAGTTCTTC. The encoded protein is CASSHLQNIGQFF. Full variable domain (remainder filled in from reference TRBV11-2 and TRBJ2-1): EAGVAQSPRYKIIEKRQSVAFWCNPISGHATLYWYQQILGQGPKLLIQFQNNGVVDDSQLPKDRFSAERLKGVDSTLKIQPAKLEDSAVYLCASSHLQNIGQFFGPGTRLTVL.

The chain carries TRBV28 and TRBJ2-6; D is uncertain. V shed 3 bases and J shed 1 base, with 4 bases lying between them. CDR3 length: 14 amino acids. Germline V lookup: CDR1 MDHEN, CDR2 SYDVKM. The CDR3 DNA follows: TGTGCCAGCAGTTTCACGTCTGGGGCCAACGTCCTGACTTTC. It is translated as CASSFTSGANVLTF.

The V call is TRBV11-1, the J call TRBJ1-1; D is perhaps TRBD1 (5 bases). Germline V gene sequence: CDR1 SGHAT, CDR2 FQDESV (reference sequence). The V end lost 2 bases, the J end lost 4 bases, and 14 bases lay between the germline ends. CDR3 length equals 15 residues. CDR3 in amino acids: CASSLRGGGSTEAFF. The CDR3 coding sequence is TGTGCCAGCAGCTTAAGAGGTGGGGGAAGCACTGAAGCTTTCTTT.

The CDR3 DNA reads as TGTGCCAGCTCACCAGCGACAGGGGGGTACAATGAGCAGTTCTTC. This translates into CASSPATGGYNEQFF. The chain recombines TRBV18 with TRBJ2-1, with TRBD1 matching 9 bases. The germline V gene encodes CDR1 KGHSH and CDR2 LQKENI. With 2 bases clipped from V and 4 bases from J, the junction kept 3 bases outside the gene matches. The CDR3 is 15 amino acids.

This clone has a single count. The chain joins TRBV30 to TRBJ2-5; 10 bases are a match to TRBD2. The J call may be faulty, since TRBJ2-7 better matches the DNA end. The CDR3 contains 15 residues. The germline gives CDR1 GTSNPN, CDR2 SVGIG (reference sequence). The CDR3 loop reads CAYKREREGSYEQYF. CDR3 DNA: TGTGCCTATAAAAGGGAGCGGGAGGGCTCCTACGAGCAGTACTTC.